This TCR beta chain was sequenced for a study of patients and donors after allogeneic stem cell transplantation. From the RT-PCR reads, TCRdb called clonotypes with MiXCR, one entry per CDR3 protein. The sample holds about 200,000 distinct CDR3 sequences, 38% seen once. This receptor was taken from a human donor who was either an allogeneic HSCT recipient or a stem cell or donor lymphocyte infusion donor (not recorded which). It is not recorded whose cells these are; they may come from a transplant donor. The sequenced sample was blood, either unsorted or a sorted T cell fraction (not recorded which).

The CDR3 region is CASSPLTDPRTEAFF. CDR3 in DNA: TGTGCCAGCAGTCCCCTGACAGACCCGAGGACTGAAGCTTTCTTT. This chain uses TRBV6-5 with TRBJ1-1; tentative D call: TRBD1 (5 bases). CDR1 is MNHEY and CDR2 is SVGAGI in the germline V gene. CDR3 size: 15 residues. The germline V and J ends were trimmed by 5 bases and 5 bases, with 18 bases remaining between them.